A selection of T cell receptor beta chains follows, all from one sample in a study of T cells in narcolepsy. Sequencing was performed with immunoSEQ multiplex PCR; in TCRdb, only in-frame clones are kept and a portion is missing. Among fewer than 35,000 clones listed, roughly four fifths were seen once. Sample: memory (CD45RA-) CD4+ T cells from blood. These receptors were taken from a human donor in good health. CDR3s leave out the opening cysteine and the closing phenylalanine or tryptophan. The D gene is left open where the match is weak. Some rows mark clone size as missing; the rest say once, few, many or name a class of expanded clone.

-	TRBV2	TRBJ1-6	-	ASQDSNNSPLH
-	TRBV7-2	TRBJ1-1	-	ASSFSGWGTEAF
once	TRBV28	TRBJ1-2	-	ASSFVPSETLLNYGYT
-	TRBV28	TRBJ2-3	TRBD2	ASTTSGAAVTQY
once	TRBV2	TRBJ1-1	-	ASSGYVNTEAF
once	TRBV29-1	TRBJ1-1	-	SVRTGARNTEAF
once	TRBV7-2	TRBJ1-2	-	ASSLGGGWDGYT
-	TRBV29-1	TRBJ2-3	TRBD2	SVEPLTAGGQDTQY
few	TRBV11-2	TRBJ2-1	-	ASSHMRGPPDYNEQF
-	TRBV13	TRBJ1-1	-	ASSLGGDTEAF
-	TRBV19	TRBJ2-3	TRBD2	ASSITGGSTDTQY
-	TRBV2	TRBJ2-1	-	ASSEARDHNEQF
-	TRBV5-6	TRBJ1-2	-	ASSLAENYGYT
-	TRBV6-5	TRBJ2-1	-	ASSYSTPDNEQF
-	TRBV7-2	TRBJ2-5	TRBD2	ASSPRLAGETQY
-	TRBV7-7	TRBJ2-3	TRBD2	ASSPGLAGADTQY
-	TRBV5-1	TRBJ1-1	-	ASSLGESGSI